These 6 T cell receptor beta chains were sequenced from one sample in a study of T cell responses to AZD1222 COVID-19 vaccine. Using immunoSEQ multiplex PCR, the repertoire was profiled, and TCRdb retains in-frame clones only, with some absent. Of about 150,000 clones listed, roughly nine tenths are singletons. This specimen consisted of peripheral blood, obtained on day 0 of AZD1222 vaccination. The receptors shown here come from an adult in good health.

The chain is built from TRBV10-3 and TRBJ1-6; D is unresolved. This CDR3 has 13 amino acids. Trimming removed 7 bases at V and 7 bases at J, with 11 bases between. In germline, CDR1 is ENHRY, CDR2 SYGVKD. CDR3 residues: CAINEDPNSPLHF. CDR3 nucleotide sequence: TGTGCCATCAACGAGGACCCCAATTCACCCCTCCACTTT.

This clone has just one count. This chain links TRBV6-2 or TRBV6-3 with TRBJ2-7, with TRBD1 matching over 11 bases. The ends lost 4 bases at V and 9 bases at J; junction bases unmatched: 8. This CDR3 is 14 amino acids long. Per germline, CDR1 MNHEY and CDR2 SVGEGT. CDR3 in DNA: TGTGCCAGCAGTTGGACAGGGGGCTCCGATATGCAGTACTTC. Protein sequence: CASSWTGGSDMQYF.

The chain carries TRBV10-1 and TRBJ1-3; D is uncertain. V lost 2 bases to trimming and J lost 0 bases, with 5 bases between them. Germline V gene sequence: CDR1 WNHNN, CDR2 SYGVQD (reference sequence). This CDR3 is 14 amino acids long. In DNA form, the CDR3 reads TGCGCCAGCAGTGAGGGCAGCTCTGGAAACACCATATATTTT. This codes for CASSEGSSGNTIYF.

The rearrangement uses TRBV28 and TRBJ1-5; no clear D gene. Per the germline V gene, CDR1 is MDHEN and CDR2 is SYDVKM. There are 12 residues in the CDR3. Trimming cost V 8 bases and J 2 bases, with 7 bases left between them. CDR3 region: CASSAGNQPQHF. The CDR3 region has the DNA TGTGCCAGCTCCGCCGGCAATCAGCCCCAGCATTTT. Complete variable domain (other parts from reference TRBV28 and TRBJ1-5): DVKVTQSSRYLVKRTGEKVFLECVQDMDHENMFWYRQDPGLGLRLIYFSYDVKMKEKGDIPEGYSVSREKKERFSLILESASTNQTSMYLCASSAGNQPQHFGDGTRLSIL.

The rearrangement joins TRBV19 to TRBJ2-1; D gene unclear. Trimming cost V 3 bases and J 0 bases, with 9 bases left between them. The CDR3 sequence is 15 residues long. Germline assignment: CDR1 LNHDA and CDR2 SQIVND (reference sequence). The CDR3 loop reads CASSIPGSSYNEQFF. Written as DNA, the CDR3 is TGTGCCAGTAGTATTCCAGGAAGCTCCTACAATGAGCAGTTCTTC. Variable domain in full (rest from reference TRBV19 and TRBJ2-1): DGGITQSPKYLFRKEGQNVTLSCEQNLNHDAMYWYRQDPGQGLRLIYYSQIVNDFQKGDIAEGYSVSREKKESFPLTVTSAQKNPTAFYLCASSIPGSSYNEQFFGPGTRLTVL.

J is TRBJ1-2 and V is TRBV11-2; 9 bases are shared with TRBD1. Germline CDR1 SGHAT, CDR2 FQNNGV. Trimming cost V 5 bases and J 5 bases; bases outside gene matches: 6. The CDR3 has 14 amino acids. CDR3 DNA: TGTGCCAGCAGCCTCTCCGGGACAGGGTATGGCTACACCTTC. The encoded protein is CASSLSGTGYGYTF.